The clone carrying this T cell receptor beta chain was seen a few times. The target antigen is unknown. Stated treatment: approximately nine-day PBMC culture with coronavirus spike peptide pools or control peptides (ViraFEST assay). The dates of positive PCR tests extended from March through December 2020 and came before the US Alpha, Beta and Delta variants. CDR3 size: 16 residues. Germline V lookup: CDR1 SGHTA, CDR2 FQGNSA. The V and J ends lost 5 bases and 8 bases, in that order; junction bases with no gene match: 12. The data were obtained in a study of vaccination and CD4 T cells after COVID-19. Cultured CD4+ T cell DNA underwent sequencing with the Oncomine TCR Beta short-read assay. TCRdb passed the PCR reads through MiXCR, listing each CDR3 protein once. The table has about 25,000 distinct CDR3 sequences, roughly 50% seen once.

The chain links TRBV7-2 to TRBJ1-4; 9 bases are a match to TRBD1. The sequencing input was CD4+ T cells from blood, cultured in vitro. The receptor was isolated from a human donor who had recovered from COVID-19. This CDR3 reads CASSPSVTGGFEKLFF. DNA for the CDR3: TGTGCCAGCAGCCCTTCGGTTACAGGGGGCTTCGAAAAACTGTTTTTT.